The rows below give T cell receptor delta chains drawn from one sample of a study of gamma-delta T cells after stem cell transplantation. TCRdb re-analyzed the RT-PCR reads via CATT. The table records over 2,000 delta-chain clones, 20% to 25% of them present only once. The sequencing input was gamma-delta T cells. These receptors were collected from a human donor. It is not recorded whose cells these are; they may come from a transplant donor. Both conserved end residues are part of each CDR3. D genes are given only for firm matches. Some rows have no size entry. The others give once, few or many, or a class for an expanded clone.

cdr3_aa: CALGDHPLHKTAQLFF; cdr3_nt: TGTGCTCTTGGGGACCACCCCTTACACAAGACAGCACAACTCTTCTTT; d_call: .; j_call: TRDJ2; clone_size: medium-sized; v_call: TRDV1
cdr3_aa: CALGELNGLGDKYTDKLIF; cdr3_nt: TGTGCTCTTGGGGAACTTAACGGGCTGGGGGACAAGTACACCGATAAACTCATCTTT; d_call: TRDD3; j_call: TRDJ1; clone_size: .; v_call: TRDV1
cdr3_aa: CALGERLSSSWGSYTDKLIF; cdr3_nt: TGTGCTCTTGGGGAACGCCTCTCGTCTAGCTGGGGGAGCTACACCGATAAACTCATCTTT; d_call: TRDD3; j_call: TRDJ1; clone_size: .; v_call: TRDV1
cdr3_aa: CALGELTPQGLGFRVIF; cdr3_nt: TGTGCTCTTGGGGAACTAACTCCACAGGGACTGGGGTTTAGGGTCATCTTT; d_call: TRDD3; j_call: TRDJ1; clone_size: medium-sized; v_call: TRDV1
cdr3_aa: CALGSPRTGGFSTLTAQLFF; cdr3_nt: TGTGCTCTTGGGAGTCCCCGTACTGGGGGATTCTCGACTTTGACAGCACAACTCTTCTTT; d_call: TRDD3; j_call: TRDJ2; clone_size: medium-sized; v_call: TRDV1
cdr3_aa: CALGRGLRETDDQILGPWDTRQMFF; cdr3_nt: TGTGCTCTTGGGCGAGGCCTTCGCGAAACAGACGACCAAATACTGGGGCCCTGGGACACCCGACAGATGTTTTTC; d_call: TRDD3; j_call: TRDJ3; clone_size: .; v_call: TRDV1
cdr3_aa: CALGEATRLLGDTRGTDKLIF; cdr3_nt: TGTGCTCTTGGGGAAGCGACCCGCCTACTGGGGGATACACGGGGCACCGATAAACTCATCTTT; d_call: TRDD3; j_call: TRDJ1; clone_size: few; v_call: TRDV1
cdr3_aa: CALTIPPIAPTGGNTDKLIF; cdr3_nt: TGTGCCTTGACCATTCCACCTATTGCCCCTACTGGGGGTAACACCGATAAACTCATCTTT; d_call: TRDD3; j_call: TRDJ1; clone_size: large; v_call: TRDV3
cdr3_aa: CALGAFTKDTDKLIF; cdr3_nt: TGTGCTCTTGGGGCGTTTACGAAGGACACCGATAAACTCATCTTT; d_call: .; j_call: TRDJ1; clone_size: .; v_call: TRDV1
cdr3_aa: CALGKPLYWGMSRGNFNTDKLIF; cdr3_nt: TGTGCTCTTGGGAAACCTCTGTACTGGGGGATGTCGCGGGGGAACTTTAACACCGATAAACTCATCTTT; d_call: TRDD3; j_call: TRDJ1; clone_size: .; v_call: TRDV1
cdr3_aa: CALGELLLTTPGTDKLIF; cdr3_nt: TGTGCTCTTGGGGAACTCCTCCTCACCACCCCGGGCACCGATAAACTCATCTTT; d_call: .; j_call: TRDJ1; clone_size: few; v_call: TRDV1
cdr3_aa: CALGERGPIVRWGIKLIF; cdr3_nt: TGTGCTCTTGGGGAACGCGGTCCTATTGTCCGGTGGGGAATCAAACTCATCTTT; d_call: .; j_call: TRDJ1; clone_size: .; v_call: TRDV1
cdr3_aa: CALGERRRGRTDKLIF; cdr3_nt: TGTGCTCTTGGGGAACGCCGGAGGGGGCGCACCGATAAACTCATCTTT; d_call: .; j_call: TRDJ1; clone_size: .; v_call: TRDV1
cdr3_aa: CAASARLLGVLGTYTDKLIF; cdr3_nt: TGTGCAGCAAGCGCGCGTCTCCTGGGGGTTCTCGGAACGTACACCGATAAACTCATCTTT; d_call: TRDD3; j_call: TRDJ1; clone_size: .; v_call: TRAV29/DV5
cdr3_aa: CALGTSYGKLIF; cdr3_nt: TGTGCTCTTGGGACTTCCTACGGGAAACTCATCTTT; d_call: TRDD2; j_call: TRDJ1; clone_size: .; v_call: TRDV1
cdr3_aa: CALGELVGTGGYQGRGADKLIF; cdr3_nt: TGTGCTCTTGGGGAACTAGTAGGTACTGGGGGATACCAAGGTCGAGGGGCCGATAAACTCATCTTT; d_call: TRDD3; j_call: TRDJ1; clone_size: few; v_call: TRDV1
cdr3_aa: CALGELVSRLVGGQPGTDKLIF; cdr3_nt: TGTGCTCTTGGGGAACTAGTATCTAGACTAGTTGGCGGACAACCGGGCACCGATAAACTCATCTTT; d_call: .; j_call: TRDJ1; clone_size: .; v_call: TRDV1
cdr3_aa: CALGELASGLGDTQFTDKLIF; cdr3_nt: TGTGCTCTTGGGGAACTTGCGTCGGGACTGGGGGATACGCAATTTACCGATAAACTCATCTTT; d_call: TRDD3; j_call: TRDJ1; clone_size: .; v_call: TRDV1
cdr3_aa: CALGEQPLGGYRYTDKLIF; cdr3_nt: TGTGCTCTTGGGGAACAGCCCCTCGGGGGATACCGGTACACCGATAAACTCATCTTT; d_call: TRDD3; j_call: TRDJ1; clone_size: few; v_call: TRDV1
cdr3_aa: CALGELLPSTLYWGNTDKLIF; cdr3_nt: TGTGCTCTTGGGGAACTGCTCCCATCCACCCTCTACTGGGGGAACACCGATAAACTCATCTTT; d_call: TRDD3; j_call: TRDJ1; clone_size: medium-sized; v_call: TRDV1
cdr3_aa: CALGELVKYWGSSDKLIF; cdr3_nt: TGTGCTCTTGGGGAACTAGTCAAATACTGGGGGTCTAGCGATAAACTCATCTTT; d_call: TRDD3; j_call: TRDJ1; clone_size: medium-sized; v_call: TRDV1
cdr3_aa: CALGVTVRYWGTDDKLIF; cdr3_nt: TGTGCTCTTGGGGTCACTGTTAGGTACTGGGGGACTGACGATAAACTCATCTTT; d_call: TRDD3; j_call: TRDJ1; clone_size: .; v_call: TRDV1
cdr3_aa: CACDTAWGTALGDKLIF; cdr3_nt: TGTGCCTGTGACACCGCGTGGGGGACAGCCTTGGGCGATAAACTCATCTTT; d_call: TRDD3; j_call: TRDJ1; clone_size: medium-sized; v_call: TRDV2
cdr3_aa: CALGVTLPTIPWGTDKLIF; cdr3_nt: TGTGCTCTTGGGGTTACACTTCCTACGATCCCCTGGGGAACCGATAAACTCATCTTT; d_call: TRDD2; j_call: TRDJ1; clone_size: medium-sized; v_call: TRDV1
cdr3_aa: CALGALGVGLGIGTDKLIF; cdr3_nt: TGTGCTCTTGGGGCTCTAGGAGTGGGACTGGGGATAGGGACCGATAAACTCATCTTT; d_call: TRDD3; j_call: TRDJ1; clone_size: .; v_call: TRDV1
cdr3_aa: CALGLTVLGEYTDKLIF; cdr3_nt: TGTGCTCTTGGACTGACAGTACTGGGGGAGTACACCGATAAACTCATCTTT; d_call: TRDD3; j_call: TRDJ1; clone_size: few; v_call: TRDV1
cdr3_aa: CALGEAPFVPYFHVGADKLIF; cdr3_nt: TGTGCTCTTGGGGAAGCCCCCTTCGTCCCTTACTTCCACGTAGGTGCCGATAAACTCATCTTT; d_call: .; j_call: TRDJ1; clone_size: few; v_call: TRDV1
cdr3_aa: CACDWGIRNTDKLIF; cdr3_nt: TGTGCCTGTGACTGGGGGATACGAAACACCGATAAACTCATCTTT; d_call: TRDD3; j_call: TRDJ1; clone_size: large; v_call: TRDV2
cdr3_aa: CAWTGGTRDTRAQLFF; cdr3_nt: TGTGCCTGGACGGGGGGGACCCGGGATACAAGAGCACAACTCTTCTTT; d_call: TRDD3; j_call: TRDJ2; clone_size: medium-sized; v_call: TRDV3
cdr3_aa: CALGSLLLYSGDTRELWYTDKLIF; cdr3_nt: TGTGCTCTTGGGAGCCTCCTACTCTACTCGGGGGATACGCGGGAATTATGGTACACCGATAAACTCATCTTT; d_call: TRDD3; j_call: TRDJ1; clone_size: .; v_call: TRDV1
cdr3_aa: CALGVDLPTIDQQRWGMEFLADKLIF; cdr3_nt: TGTGCTCTTGGGGTCGATCTTCCTACAATCGACCAACAACGCTGGGGGATGGAGTTTTTGGCCGATAAACTCATCTTT; d_call: .; j_call: TRDJ1; clone_size: .; v_call: TRDV1
cdr3_aa: CALGERNPLLYWGIRGTDKLIF; cdr3_nt: TGTGCTCTTGGGGAAAGGAACCCTCTTTTATACTGGGGGATACGCGGAACCGATAAACTCATCTTT; d_call: TRDD3; j_call: TRDJ1; clone_size: few; v_call: TRDV1
cdr3_aa: CALGDLGLLPATGGSYTDKLIF; cdr3_nt: TGTGCTCTTGGGGACCTGGGCCTTCTCCCGGCGACTGGGGGATCGTACACCGATAAACTCATCTTT; d_call: TRDD3; j_call: TRDJ1; clone_size: .; v_call: TRDV1
cdr3_aa: CAASALPGLRDTEAAAQLFF; cdr3_nt: TGTGCAGCAAGCGCGCTTCCTGGTCTGAGGGATACGGAGGCGGCAGCACAACTCTTCTTT; d_call: TRDD3; j_call: TRDJ2; clone_size: medium-sized; v_call: TRAV29/DV5
cdr3_aa: CACDTILGARYTDKLIF; cdr3_nt: TGTGCCTGTGACACGATACTGGGGGCCCGGTACACCGATAAACTCATCTTT; d_call: TRDD3; j_call: TRDJ1; clone_size: .; v_call: TRDV2
cdr3_aa: CALGGILPTTGGATDKLIF; cdr3_nt: TGTGCTCTTGGGGGGATCCTTCCTACTACTGGGGGAGCCACCGATAAACTCATCTTT; d_call: .; j_call: TRDJ1; clone_size: .; v_call: TRDV1
cdr3_aa: CAVERRIRVTIRAHKLIF; cdr3_nt: TGTGCCGTTGAACGGAGGATAAGAGTTACTATCCGCGCTCATAAACTCATCTTT; d_call: .; j_call: TRDJ1; clone_size: medium-sized; v_call: TRDV3
cdr3_aa: CALGERYADTDTDKLIF; cdr3_nt: TGTGCTCTTGGGGAACGGTACGCCGATACGGACACCGATAAACTCATCTTT; d_call: .; j_call: TRDJ1; clone_size: .; v_call: TRDV1
cdr3_aa: CALGEGTYGRGDTGKLIF; cdr3_nt: TGTGCTCTTGGGGAAGGTACCTACGGTAGGGGGGATACAGGTAAACTCATCTTT; d_call: TRDD3; j_call: TRDJ1; clone_size: few; v_call: TRDV1
cdr3_aa: CALGERGSIVRWGIKLIF; cdr3_nt: TGTGCTCTTGGGGAACGCGGTTCTATTGTCCGGTGGGGAATCAAACTCATCTTT; d_call: .; j_call: TRDJ1; clone_size: .; v_call: TRDV1
cdr3_aa: CALGERVAGIRIEKRRKLIF; cdr3_nt: TGTGCTCTTGGGGAAAGGGTTGCGGGGATACGCATAGAGAAGCGTCGGAAACTCATCTTT; d_call: TRDD3; j_call: TRDJ1; clone_size: medium-sized; v_call: TRDV1
cdr3_aa: CAFSGPTDGGYRADKLIF; cdr3_nt: TGTGCCTTCTCCGGCCCCACGGATGGGGGATACAGGGCCGATAAACTCATCTTT; d_call: TRDD3; j_call: TRDJ1; clone_size: few; v_call: TRDV3
cdr3_aa: CAFPSPRPGEGGNTDKLIF; cdr3_nt: TGTGCCTTCCCCTCTCCTAGACCTGGGGAGGGGGGAAACACCGATAAACTCATCTTT; d_call: .; j_call: TRDJ1; clone_size: .; v_call: TRDV3
cdr3_aa: CALGDTSPGSTGGADKLIF; cdr3_nt: TGTGCTCTTGGGGATACTTCACCTGGCAGTACTGGGGGAGCCGATAAACTCATCTTT; d_call: TRDD3; j_call: TRDJ1; clone_size: few; v_call: TRDV1
cdr3_aa: CALGELGLYWGIRGKLIF; cdr3_nt: TGTGCTCTTGGGGAATTAGGTCTCTACTGGGGGATACGGGGTAAACTCATCTTT; d_call: TRDD3; j_call: TRDJ1; clone_size: few; v_call: TRDV1
cdr3_aa: CALGVGGLPSPLTGGYHTDKLIF; cdr3_nt: TGTGCTCTTGGGGTAGGGGGCCTCCCTTCGCCTCTGACTGGGGGATACCACACCGATAAACTCATCTTT; d_call: TRDD3; j_call: TRDJ1; clone_size: .; v_call: TRDV1
cdr3_aa: CALGELSVPFPYWGLPYTDKLIF; cdr3_nt: TGTGCTCTTGGGGAACTCTCCGTTCCTTTCCCGTACTGGGGGCTACCGTACACCGATAAACTCATCTTT; d_call: TRDD3; j_call: TRDJ1; clone_size: medium-sized; v_call: TRDV1
cdr3_aa: CALGEVAGVPSPVYWGISDKLIF; cdr3_nt: TGTGCTCTTGGGGAGGTTGCCGGGGTTCCCTCCCCAGTGTACTGGGGGATATCCGATAAACTCATCTTT; d_call: TRDD3; j_call: TRDJ1; clone_size: .; v_call: TRDV1
cdr3_aa: CALGEPPLSPTHRYLHYTDKLIF; cdr3_nt: TGTGCTCTTGGGGAACCACCCCTATCACCTACCCATCGGTACCTCCATTACACCGATAAACTCATCTTT; d_call: .; j_call: TRDJ1; clone_size: few; v_call: TRDV1
cdr3_aa: CALGETTFGTGGYGPYKLIF; cdr3_nt: TGTGCTCTTGGGGAAACTACCTTCGGTACTGGGGGATACGGGCCTTATAAACTCATCTTT; d_call: TRDD3; j_call: TRDJ1; clone_size: few; v_call: TRDV1
cdr3_aa: CALGELSVPPFYTDKLIF; cdr3_nt: TGTGCTCTTGGGGAACTTAGTGTCCCTCCGTTCTACACCGATAAACTCATCTTT; d_call: .; j_call: TRDJ1; clone_size: .; v_call: TRDV1
cdr3_aa: CALGEQVRTGGLVDKLTF; cdr3_nt: TGTGCTCTTGGGGAACAGGTCCGTACTGGGGGATTAGTCGATAAACTCACCTTT; d_call: TRDD3; j_call: TRDJ1; clone_size: .; v_call: TRDV1
cdr3_aa: CAFELSQPGSDKLIF; cdr3_nt: TGTGCCTTTGAGCTATCCCAACCGGGTAGCGATAAACTCATCTTT; d_call: .; j_call: TRDJ1; clone_size: medium-sized; v_call: TRDV3
cdr3_aa: CALGVNLPFPFGGDTDKLIF; cdr3_nt: TGTGCTCTTGGGGTAAACTTACCCTTTCCCTTTGGGGGTGACACCGATAAACTCATCTTT; d_call: .; j_call: TRDJ1; clone_size: medium-sized; v_call: TRDV1
cdr3_aa: CALGERLPTLGDTGPGDKLIF; cdr3_nt: TGTGCTCTTGGGGAGCGGCTTCCTACCCTGGGGGATACGGGGCCGGGCGATAAACTCATCTTT; d_call: TRDD3; j_call: TRDJ1; clone_size: .; v_call: TRDV1
cdr3_aa: CALGESGGDPLFLYTDKLIF; cdr3_nt: TGTGCTCTTGGGGAAAGCGGGGGGGACCCCCTCTTCTTGTACACCGATAAACTCATCTTT; d_call: .; j_call: TRDJ1; clone_size: .; v_call: TRDV1
cdr3_aa: CALPSLADTKVEDLDKLIF; cdr3_nt: TGTGCCTTGCCTTCCCTGGCGGATACTAAGGTGGAGGATTTGGATAAACTCATCTTT; d_call: .; j_call: TRDJ1; clone_size: few; v_call: TRDV3
cdr3_aa: CALGELVLATGGYERPLTAQLFF; cdr3_nt: TGTGCTCTTGGGGAACTGGTCCTAGCTACTGGGGGATACGAGCGGCCTTTGACAGCACAACTCTTCTTT; d_call: TRDD3; j_call: TRDJ2; clone_size: medium-sized; v_call: TRDV1
cdr3_aa: CALGELQAGGFATYTDKLIF; cdr3_nt: TGTGCTCTTGGGGAACTTCAGGCTGGGGGATTCGCCACGTACACCGATAAACTCATCTTT; d_call: TRDD3; j_call: TRDJ1; clone_size: few; v_call: TRDV1
cdr3_aa: CALGPYQASVDKLIF; cdr3_nt: TGTGCTCTTGGGCCCTATCAGGCCTCCGTAGATAAACTCATCTTT; d_call: .; j_call: TRDJ1; clone_size: .; v_call: TRDV1